The T cell receptor (beta chain) under discussion was sequenced for a study of T cells after yellow fever vaccination. TCRdb analysed the 5' RACE reads with MiXCR anew, one entry per CDR3 protein. Counted here are approximately 330,000 distinct CDR3 sequences, about 4% occurring once; the ten biggest clones make up 20% to 25%. CDR1 SGHRS and CDR2 YFSETQ come from the germline V gene. V lost 0 bases, J lost 6 bases, and 15 bases stayed unmatched. The CDR3 is 18 residues long. This TCR was recovered from a man aged 18 to 29 who received the YFV17D yellow fever vaccine. The sample in question was PBMCs, obtained 5 days after the yellow fever booster vaccination. The gene calls are TRBV5-1 and TRBJ1-2, with 9 positions matching TRBD1. CDR3 loop: CASSLEARDRALSHGYTF. The DNA for the CDR3 is TGCGCCAGCAGCTTGGAGGCGCGGGACAGGGCCCTCTCGCATGGCTACACCTTC.